The present entry profiles one T cell receptor beta chain with its context. Its antigen remains undetermined. No much larger clone is present one base from it, and per-base qualities are unavailable. V trim: 1 base; J trim: 7 bases; unmatched bases: 18. From cysteine to phenylalanine, the CDR3 is 19 amino acids long. Left in the record is the CDR3 DNA by itself, 57 bases read in frame from the first base. In the germline V gene, CDR1 corresponds to SNHLY and CDR2 to FYNNEI. TCR CDR3 regions were amplified from genomic DNA by multiplex PCR using the deep immunoSEQ assay. Extracted genomic DNA from each cell subset was distributed evenly across all wells of several immunoSEQ 96-well plates, and each plate was treated as a replicate. Each replicate PCR for sorted subsets received roughly 0.2 ug genomic DNA, equal to roughly 30,000 T cell genomes. The purified libraries were quantified using a Qubit 3.0 fluorometer, sized with a Bioanalyzer 2100, and then quantified again using the KAPA Library Quantification kit. A separate single-read 150-cycle Illumina NextSeq 550 flow cell was used to sequence each immunoSEQ 96-well plate. The authors processed their data as follows. Because the immunoSEQ output held only junctional sequences and lacked quality scores, the filtering could not match the filtering applied to full-length reads. Sequences were annotated with PyIR, a Python wrapper for IgBLAST v1.9, and V/J genes and CDR3 were assigned using IMGT germline references. Reads with weak V/J assignments (E-value above 1e-6), missing CDR3, stop codons, out-of-frame junctions, or ambiguous translated residues were removed. V3J clonotypes were defined as sequences sharing the same inferred V gene, J gene, and CDR3 amino acid sequence. Percentage overlap between repertoires was computed as shared unique clonotypes divided by the size of the smaller repertoire. Richness of each repertoire was evaluated using RTK rarefaction, the Chao1 estimator, and Recon v2.1 estimates of unobserved clonotypes. Generation probabilities for all TCRbeta clonotypes obtained by the gDNA method from four donors were computed using OLGA. The table was pulled from immuneACCESS by TCRdb, which kept in-frame rearrangements only. Such tables lose some clones; where checked, under half of the loss comes from unresolved V genes, and the rest has no known cause. V and J calls and clone size are as listed in that table; D and trimming were resolved from the DNA. A total of roughly 550,000 clones appear in this sample, just under 97% of them only once. 0.11% of the sample goes to the ten largest clones.

This sample was included in a study of shared clonotypes between healthy human individuals (dated by TCRdb to about 2020). Context from the whole study: A couple of women and a few men aged 18 to 49 years were included in the cohort. For each donor, CD4 naive and CD4 memory were each run on three plates, CD8 naive on two plates, and CD8 memory on one plate. To estimate repertoire size and how much clonotypes are shared between individuals, the study performed deep sequencing of blood TCR repertoires from a few healthy adults. To increase sequencing depth and limit assay-specific biases, different laboratories used diverse techniques to prepare libraries and sequence TCR repertoires. Between about 0.8 and 9 billion PBMCs per donor were obtained by leukapheresis.

The investigation overall reported the following: Sampling was limited to blood, and TCR repertoires in tissue likely differ from TCR repertoires in blood. Approximately 5% of naive CD4, roughly 3.6% of naive CD8, about 2.4% of memory CD4, and about 0.4% of memory CD8 clonotypes were shared across a few donors. Because the study included a small number of donors, the genetic and exposure-history diversity represented was limited. Compared with non-shared clonotypes, clonotypes shared by all four sorted-subset donors had higher generation probabilities. Estimated clonotype richness was generally larger for naive than for memory subsets. Incomplete sequencing was indicated by rarefaction of sorted-subset datasets, despite the large sequencing depth. Pairwise subsampling led to the expectation that sequencing depth would affect the degree of clonotype sharing among donors.

CD8 naive samples were CD45RO-negative cells positively selected for CCR7, giving a CD45RA+CCR7+ population that excluded TemRA cells. Healthy HIV-negative adults with no recently reported acute infections or vaccinations were included as donors. Only Caucasian adults living in Nashville, Tennessee, USA were represented among the donors. Blood was collected by leukapheresis, and PBMCs were isolated by Ficoll-Histopaque density gradient centrifugation and then cryopreserved in liquid nitrogen vapor phase. Analytical flow cytometry was used to check the purity and quantity of every magnetically sorted T cell population. Each sorted fraction had its genomic DNA isolated and then quantified by UV absorbance on a Nanodrop 2000c.

This clonotype originated in a woman aged 30 to 39 in good health. What was sequenced was naive CD8+ T cells sorted from blood. The cell subset or site label here, explained by the study, means: CD45RA+CCR7+. The sequence is built from TRBV2 and TRBJ2-4; 8 junctional bases match TRBD1. The base sequence is TGTGCCAGCAGTGAAGTGGCAGGGGGCCTGTTGGGAGGAGTGAACATTCAGTACTTC. Its coded protein is CASSEVAGGLLGGVNIQYF. The full variable domain, completed from the reference TRBV2 and TRBJ2-4 proteins outside the CDR3, reads EPEVTQTPSHQVTQMGQEVILRCVPISNHLYFYWYRQILGQKVEFLVSFYNNEISEKSEIFDDQFSVERPDGSNFTLKIRSTKLEDSAMYFCASSEVAGGLLGGVNIQYFGAGTRLSVL.